The rows below give T cell receptor beta chains drawn from one sample of a study of radiotherapy plus CTLA-4 blockade in lung cancer. Assay used: immunoSEQ multiplex PCR; TCRdb lists only in-frame clones, some missing. The sample lists more than 80,000 clones; about 83% were seen once. The specimen was peripheral blood, collected from a patient treated with radiotherapy plus ipilimumab. The receptors were sampled from a human donor with non-small cell lung cancer that progressed on radiotherapy plus ipilimumab. Some clones in this sample may be carry-over from other donors' samples. The CDR3 runs from the conserved cysteine through the conserved F or W. A D gene is named only where the DNA matches it firmly. Clone size is shown for a subset of rows, as once, few, many or a class of expanded clone.

V gene	D gene	J gene	clone size	CDR3 DNA	CDR3 protein
TRBV4-1	-	TRBJ1-4	-	TGCGCCAGCAGCCAAGATCCAGAGGGTTTGAATGAAAAACTGTTTTTT	CASSQDPEGLNEKLFF
TRBV6-1	-	TRBJ2-2	-	TGTGCCAGCCGAGAGATGTGGAATACCGGGGAGCTGTTTTTT	CASREMWNTGELFF
TRBV2	-	TRBJ2-7	-	TGTGCCAGCAGTCGGACAGAACTCGGGGAGCAGTACTTC	CASSRTELGEQYF
TRBV4-3	-	TRBJ2-7	-	TGCGCCAGCAGCTCCATCGCAGGGAGCTACGAGCAGTACTTC	CASSSIAGSYEQYF
TRBV19	-	TRBJ1-3	-	TGTGCCAGTAGTTTCGAGAGGGGGTCCTCTGGAAACACCATATATTTT	CASSFERGSSGNTIYF
TRBV19	-	TRBJ2-6	once	TGTGCCAGTAGTCCGACTAGGACCTCTGGGGCCAACGTCCTGACTTTC	CASSPTRTSGANVLTF
TRBV11-3	TRBD2	TRBJ2-3	once	TGTGCCAGCAGCTTATCTAGCGGGGGGGCTACAGATACGCAGTATTTT	CASSLSSGGATDTQYF
TRBV6-1	-	TRBJ1-5	-	TGTGCCAGCAGGGAATGGGCTCAGCCCCAGCATTTT	CASREWAQPQHF
TRBV7-9	-	TRBJ1-1	-	TGTGCCAGCAGCTTAGCTTGGGGCACTGAAGCTTTCTTT	CASSLAWGTEAFF
TRBV6-1	TRBD1	TRBJ1-5	-	TGTGCCAGTCATCCCGGGACAGGCCCTACGCCCCAGCATTTT	CASHPGTGPTPQHF
TRBV6-6	-	TRBJ2-7	few	TGTGCCAGCAGCCAGGGGAACGAGCAGTACTTC	CASSQGNEQYF
TRBV7-9	-	TRBJ1-4	-	TGTGCCAGCAGCTTAGGGGGGGCGGCAACTAATGAAAAACTGTTTTTT	CASSLGGAATNEKLFF
TRBV6-5	-	TRBJ1-5	few	TGTGCCAGCAGCGGCATCAATCAGCCCCAGCATTTT	CASSGINQPQHF
TRBV29-1	-	TRBJ2-7	-	TGCAGCGTTGAGGGTGCATACGAGCAGTACTTC	CSVEGAYEQYF
TRBV5-4	-	TRBJ2-2	-	TGTGCCAGCAGCTTGGCCAAGAACACCGGGGAGCTGTTTTTT	CASSLAKNTGELFF
TRBV4-2	-	TRBJ2-7	-	TGTGCCAGCAGCCAAACTCCGGAGTTCGGCGAGCAGTACTTC	CASSQTPEFGEQYF
TRBV5-1	-	TRBJ1-2	-	TGCGCCAGCAGCCTCCAGGGTATCGGCTATGGCTACACCTTC	CASSLQGIGYGYTF
TRBV11-2	-	TRBJ2-5	once	TGTGCCAGCAGCTTAGGTCCGACGGAACAAGAGACCCAGTACTTC	CASSLGPTEQETQYF
TRBV21-1	-	TRBJ2-3	-	TGTGCCAGCAGCAAATTTCGCGGGACAGACAATTTCTCTCATAGCACAGATACGCAGTATTTT	CASSKFRGTDNFSHSTDTQYF
TRBV4-3	-	TRBJ2-3	once	TGCGCCAGCAGCCAAGATGTGTTGAGGACTAGGGGGGATACGCAGTATTTT	CASSQDVLRTRGDTQYF
TRBV27	-	TRBJ1-2	-	TGTGCCAGCAGTCCCGGGGGGGTCTACCACTATGGCTACACCTTC	CASSPGGVYHYGYTF
TRBV21-1	-	TRBJ1-5	-	TGTGCCAGCAGCAATTCGGGAAATCAGCCCCAGCATTTT	CASSNSGNQPQHF
TRBV7-2	-	TRBJ1-2	-	TGTGCCAGCAGCCCATCTTATAGTGGCTACACCTTC	CASSPSYSGYTF
TRBV7-2	TRBD1	TRBJ1-5	-	TGTGCCAGCAGCTTTTTCACAGGGGATTATCAGCCCCAGCATTTT	CASSFFTGDYQPQHF
TRBV7-3	TRBD1	TRBJ1-6	-	TGTGCCAGCAGCTTAGACAGGGGTGGGAATTCACCCCTCCACTTT	CASSLDRGGNSPLHF
TRBV2	TRBD1	TRBJ1-2	-	TGTGCCAGCAGGAGGGGATGGGGCAGGGGGCTTTATGGCTACACCTTC	CASRRGWGRGLYGYTF
TRBV7-2	TRBD1	TRBJ1-1	-	TGTGCCAGCAGCTTATCAGGGGGACCTGAAGCTTTCTTT	CASSLSGGPEAFF
TRBV29-1	TRBD2	TRBJ2-1	-	TGCAGCGTTGAACGACTAGCGGGGAGCTCCTACAATGAGCAGTTCTTC	CSVERLAGSSYNEQFF
TRBV27	-	TRBJ1-1	-	TGTGCCAGCAGGCTAGACAGGATGAACACTGAAGCTTTCTTT	CASRLDRMNTEAFF
TRBV4-1	-	TRBJ1-5	-	TGCGCCAGCAGCCAAGATGGCAGGGTCGGGGGGCAAAGCAATCAGCCCCAGCATTTT	CASSQDGRVGGQSNQPQHF
TRBV5-1	TRBD1	TRBJ1-2	-	TGCGCCAGCAGCTTCTCGACAGGTTCGAACAGGGGGATAGACTATGGCTACACCTTC	CASSFSTGSNRGIDYGYTF
TRBV2	-	TRBJ2-2	once	TGTGCCAGCAGTGAATATAGTGTTTTCACCGGGGAGCTGTTTTTT	CASSEYSVFTGELFF
TRBV18	-	TRBJ2-7	few	TGTGCCAGCTCACCAGGGGGGTCCGTCTACGAGCAGTACTTC	CASSPGGSVYEQYF
TRBV13	-	TRBJ1-2	once	TGTGCCAGCAGCGGCACAGGGAGCTACACCTTC	CASSGTGSYTF
TRBV5-1	-	TRBJ1-2	-	TGCGCCAGCAGCCCAGCGACGGGAAACTATGGCTACACCTTC	CASSPATGNYGYTF
TRBV4-3	-	TRBJ1-6	-	TGCGCCAGCAGCCAAGATCCACAGGGAGAGAGATCACCCCTCCACTTT	CASSQDPQGERSPLHF
TRBV9	-	TRBJ2-1	-	TGTGCCAGCAGCCCCCACCGGGACGGAAATTACAATGAGCAGTTCTTC	CASSPHRDGNYNEQFF
TRBV5-4	TRBD2	TRBJ2-7	-	TGTGCCAGCAGCTTGTATCCAGCGGGGTCCTACGAGCAGTACTTC	CASSLYPAGSYEQYF
TRBV4-3	TRBD2	TRBJ2-3	-	TGCGCCAGCAGCCCCTGGGCTAGCGGGGAGACAGATACGCAGTATTTT	CASSPWASGETDTQYF
TRBV6-5	-	TRBJ1-1	-	TGTGCCAGCAGTTACTCTAAGGTATTGAACACTGAAGCTTTCTTT	CASSYSKVLNTEAFF
TRBV27	-	TRBJ2-1	once	TGTGCCAGCAGTTCGTACACGAGCTCCTACAATGAGCAGTTCTTC	CASSSYTSSYNEQFF
TRBV6-5	-	TRBJ2-5	-	TGTGCCAGCAATCCTACTTTGGGGACACGAGAGACCCAGTACTTC	CASNPTLGTRETQYF
TRBV7-2	-	TRBJ1-6	-	TGTGCCAGCAGCTTAGCGGACGGTTCACCCCTCCACTTT	CASSLADGSPLHF
TRBV7-2	-	TRBJ1-2	-	TGTGCCAGCAGCTTATTTGGCAGGGACGAAAGCTACACCTTC	CASSLFGRDESYTF